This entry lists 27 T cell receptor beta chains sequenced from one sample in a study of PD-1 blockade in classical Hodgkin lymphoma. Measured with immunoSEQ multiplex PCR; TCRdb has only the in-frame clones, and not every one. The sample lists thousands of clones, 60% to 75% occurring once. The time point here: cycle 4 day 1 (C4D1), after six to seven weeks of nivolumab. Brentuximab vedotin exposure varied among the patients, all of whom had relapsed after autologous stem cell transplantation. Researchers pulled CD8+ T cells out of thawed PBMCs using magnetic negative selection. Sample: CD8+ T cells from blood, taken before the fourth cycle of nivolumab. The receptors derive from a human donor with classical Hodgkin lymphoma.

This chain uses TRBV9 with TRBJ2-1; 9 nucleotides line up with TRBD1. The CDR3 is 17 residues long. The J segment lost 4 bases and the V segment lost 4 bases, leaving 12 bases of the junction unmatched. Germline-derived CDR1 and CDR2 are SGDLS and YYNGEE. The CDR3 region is CASSSPRTGVAYNEQFF. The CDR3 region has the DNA TGTGCCAGCAGCAGTCCCCGGACAGGGGTAGCATACAATGAGCAGTTCTTC.

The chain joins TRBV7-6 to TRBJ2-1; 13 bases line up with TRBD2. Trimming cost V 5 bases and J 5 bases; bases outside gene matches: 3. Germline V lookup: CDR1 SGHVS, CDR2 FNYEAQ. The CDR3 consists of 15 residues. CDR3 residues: CASSPLAGGNNEQFF. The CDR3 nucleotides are TGTGCCAGCAGCCCACTAGCGGGGGGGAACAATGAGCAGTTCTTC.

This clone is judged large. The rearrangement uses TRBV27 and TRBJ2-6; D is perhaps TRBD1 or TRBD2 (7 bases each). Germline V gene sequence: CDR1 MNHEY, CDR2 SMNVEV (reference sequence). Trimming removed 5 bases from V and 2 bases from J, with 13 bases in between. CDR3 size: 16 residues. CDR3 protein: CASSQSGTAGANVLTF. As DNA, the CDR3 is TGTGCCAGCAGTCAGAGCGGGACAGCTGGGGCCAACGTCCTGACTTTC.

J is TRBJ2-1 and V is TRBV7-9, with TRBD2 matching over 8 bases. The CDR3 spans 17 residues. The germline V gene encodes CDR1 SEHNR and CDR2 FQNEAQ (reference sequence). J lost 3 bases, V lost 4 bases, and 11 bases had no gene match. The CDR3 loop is CASSSQSAGAGYNEQFF. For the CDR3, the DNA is TGTGCCAGCAGCTCGCAATCAGCGGGAGCGGGCTACAATGAGCAGTTCTTC.

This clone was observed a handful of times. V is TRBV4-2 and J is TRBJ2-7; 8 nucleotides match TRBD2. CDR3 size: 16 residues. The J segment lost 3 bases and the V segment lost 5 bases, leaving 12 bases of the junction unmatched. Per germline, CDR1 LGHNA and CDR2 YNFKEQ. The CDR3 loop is CASSLMASGLVYEQYF. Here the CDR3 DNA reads TGTGCCAGCAGCTTGATGGCTAGCGGGCTCGTCTACGAGCAGTACTTC.

CDR3 coding DNA: TGTGCCAGCAGTAAGACCGGGGAGCTGTTTTTT. Translated: CASSKTGELFF. The chain links TRBV27 to TRBJ2-2; D call uncertain. V gave up 5 bases and J gave up 5 bases, with 3 bases separating them. This CDR3 is built from 11 residues. CDR1 MNHEY and CDR2 SMNVEV come from the germline V gene (reference sequence).

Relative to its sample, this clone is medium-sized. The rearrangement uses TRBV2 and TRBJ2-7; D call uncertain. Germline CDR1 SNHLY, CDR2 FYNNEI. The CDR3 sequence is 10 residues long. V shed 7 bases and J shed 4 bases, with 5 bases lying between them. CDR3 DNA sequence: TGTGCCAGCACCGGTTACGAGCAGTACTTC. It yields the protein CASTGYEQYF. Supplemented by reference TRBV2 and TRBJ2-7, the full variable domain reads EPEVTQTPSHQVTQMGQEVILRCVPISNHLYFYWYRQILGQKVEFLVSFYNNEISEKSEIFDDQFSVERPDGSNFTLKIRSTKLEDSAMYFCASTGYEQYFGPGTRLTVT.

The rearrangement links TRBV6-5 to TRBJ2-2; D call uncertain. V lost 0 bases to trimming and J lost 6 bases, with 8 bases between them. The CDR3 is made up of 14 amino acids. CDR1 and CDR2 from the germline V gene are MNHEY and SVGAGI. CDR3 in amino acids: CASSYSSQSGELFF. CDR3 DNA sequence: TGTGCCAGCAGTTACTCTTCGCAGTCCGGGGAGCTGTTTTTT.

CDR3 sequence (DNA): TGTGCCAGCAGTTTCTCGCCTCGCAGCACAGATACGCAGTATTTT. Its translation is CASSFSPRSTDTQYF. V and J are TRBV27 and TRBJ2-3; D not certain. The germline CDR1 and CDR2 sequences are MNHEY and SMNVEV (reference sequence). Deletions cut 3 bases from V and 0 bases from J, with 10 bases between. The CDR3 contains 15 residues.

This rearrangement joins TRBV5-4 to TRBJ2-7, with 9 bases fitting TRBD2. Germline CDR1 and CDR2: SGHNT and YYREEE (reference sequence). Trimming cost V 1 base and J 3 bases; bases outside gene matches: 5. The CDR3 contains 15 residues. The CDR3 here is CASSLMASGVYEQYF. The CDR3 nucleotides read TGTGCCAGCAGCTTGATGGCTAGCGGGGTCTACGAGCAGTACTTC.

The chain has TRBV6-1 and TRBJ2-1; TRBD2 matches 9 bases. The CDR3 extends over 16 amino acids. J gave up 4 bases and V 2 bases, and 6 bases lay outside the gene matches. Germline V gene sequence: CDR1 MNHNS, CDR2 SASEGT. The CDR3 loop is CASSERASGVYNEQFF. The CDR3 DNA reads TGTGCCAGCAGTGAACGGGCTAGCGGGGTTTACAATGAGCAGTTCTTC.

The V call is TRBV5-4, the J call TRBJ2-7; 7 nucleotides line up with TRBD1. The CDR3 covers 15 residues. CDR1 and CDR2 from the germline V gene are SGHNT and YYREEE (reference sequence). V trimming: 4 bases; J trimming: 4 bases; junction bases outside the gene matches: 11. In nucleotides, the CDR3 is TGTGCCAGCAGCAACCGGGACAGCTTCTTTTACGAGCAGTACTTC. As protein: CASSNRDSFFYEQYF.

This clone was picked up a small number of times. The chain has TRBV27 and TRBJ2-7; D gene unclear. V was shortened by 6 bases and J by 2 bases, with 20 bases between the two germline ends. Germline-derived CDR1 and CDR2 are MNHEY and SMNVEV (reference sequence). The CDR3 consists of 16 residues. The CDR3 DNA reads TGTGCCAGCAGCACCGGCATGCAGGCTCGAACCTACGAGCAGTACTTC. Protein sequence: CASSTGMQARTYEQYF.

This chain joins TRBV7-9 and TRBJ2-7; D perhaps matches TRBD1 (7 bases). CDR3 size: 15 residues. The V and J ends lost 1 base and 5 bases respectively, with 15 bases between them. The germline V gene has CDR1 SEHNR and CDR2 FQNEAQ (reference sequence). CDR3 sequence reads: CASSLEGRGRNEQYF. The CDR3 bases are TGTGCCAGCAGCTTAGAAGGCAGGGGGAGGAACGAGCAGTACTTC.

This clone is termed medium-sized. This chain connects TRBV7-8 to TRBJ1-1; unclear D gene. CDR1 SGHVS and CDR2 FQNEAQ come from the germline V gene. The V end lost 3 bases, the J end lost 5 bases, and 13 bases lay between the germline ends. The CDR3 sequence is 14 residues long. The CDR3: CASSFNSRITEAFF. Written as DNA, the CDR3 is TGTGCCAGCAGCTTTAACTCGAGAATTACTGAAGCTTTCTTT.

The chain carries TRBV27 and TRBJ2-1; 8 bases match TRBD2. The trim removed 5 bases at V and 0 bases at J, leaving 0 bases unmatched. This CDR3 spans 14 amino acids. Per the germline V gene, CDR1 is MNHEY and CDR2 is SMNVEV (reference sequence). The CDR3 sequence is CASSSGSSYNEQFF. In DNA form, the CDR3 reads TGTGCCAGCAGTAGCGGGAGCTCCTACAATGAGCAGTTCTTC.

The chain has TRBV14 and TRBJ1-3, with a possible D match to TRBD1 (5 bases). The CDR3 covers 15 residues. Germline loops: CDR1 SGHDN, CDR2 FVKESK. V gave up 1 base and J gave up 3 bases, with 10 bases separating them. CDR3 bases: TGTGCCAGCAGCCAAGGTCGGGGGTTTGGAAACACCATATATTTT. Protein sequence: CASSQGRGFGNTIYF.

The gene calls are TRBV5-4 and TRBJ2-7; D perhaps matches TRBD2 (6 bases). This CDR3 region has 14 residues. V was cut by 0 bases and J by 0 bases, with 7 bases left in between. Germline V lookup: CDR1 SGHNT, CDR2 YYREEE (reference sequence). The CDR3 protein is CASSLGGDSYEQYF. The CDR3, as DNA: TGTGCCAGCAGCTTGGGGGGGGACTCCTACGAGCAGTACTTC.

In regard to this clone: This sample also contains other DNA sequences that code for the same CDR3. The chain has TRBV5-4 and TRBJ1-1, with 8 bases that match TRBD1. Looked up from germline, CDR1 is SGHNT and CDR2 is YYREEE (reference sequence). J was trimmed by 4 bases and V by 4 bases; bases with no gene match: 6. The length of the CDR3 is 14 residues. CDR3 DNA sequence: TGTGCCAGCAGCCCCAGGGGGCTTGGCACTGAAGCTTTCTTT. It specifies CASSPRGLGTEAFF.

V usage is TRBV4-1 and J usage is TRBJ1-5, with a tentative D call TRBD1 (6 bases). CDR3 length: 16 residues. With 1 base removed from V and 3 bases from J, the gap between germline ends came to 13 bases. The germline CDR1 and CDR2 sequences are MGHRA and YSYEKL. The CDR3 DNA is TGCGCCAGCAGCCAAGTATCCGGGACACCCAATCAGCCCCAGCATTTT. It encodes CASSQVSGTPNQPQHF.

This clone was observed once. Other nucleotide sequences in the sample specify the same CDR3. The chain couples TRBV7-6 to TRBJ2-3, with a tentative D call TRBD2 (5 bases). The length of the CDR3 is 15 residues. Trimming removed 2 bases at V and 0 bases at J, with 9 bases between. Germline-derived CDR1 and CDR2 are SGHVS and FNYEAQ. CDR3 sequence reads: CASSLRAASTDTQYF. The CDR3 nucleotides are TGTGCCAGCAGCTTACGAGCGGCCAGCACAGATACGCAGTATTTT. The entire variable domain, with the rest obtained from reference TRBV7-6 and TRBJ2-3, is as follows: GAGVSQSPRYKVTKRGQDVALRCDPISGHVSLYWYRQALGQGPEFLTYFNYEAQQDKSGLPNDRFSAERPEGSISTLTIQRTEQRDSAMYRCASSLRAASTDTQYFGPGTRLTVL.

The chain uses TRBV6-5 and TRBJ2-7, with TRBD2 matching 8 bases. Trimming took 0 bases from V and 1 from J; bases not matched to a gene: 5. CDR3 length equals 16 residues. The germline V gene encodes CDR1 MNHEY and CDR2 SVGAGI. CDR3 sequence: CASSYSMLAGSYEQYF. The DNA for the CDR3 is TGTGCCAGCAGTTACTCGATGTTAGCGGGATCCTACGAGCAGTACTTC.

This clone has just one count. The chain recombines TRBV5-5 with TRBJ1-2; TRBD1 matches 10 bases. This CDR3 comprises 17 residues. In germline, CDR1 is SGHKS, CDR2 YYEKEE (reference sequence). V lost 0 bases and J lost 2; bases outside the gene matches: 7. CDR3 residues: CASSLGTGGIFNYGYTF. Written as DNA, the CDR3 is TGTGCCAGCAGCTTGGGGACAGGGGGGATATTCAACTATGGCTACACCTTC.

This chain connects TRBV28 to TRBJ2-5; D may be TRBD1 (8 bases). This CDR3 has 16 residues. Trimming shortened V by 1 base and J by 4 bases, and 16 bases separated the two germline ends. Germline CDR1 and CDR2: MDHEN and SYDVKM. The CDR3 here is CASSLSRTGRGETQYF. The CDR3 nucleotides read TGTGCCAGCAGTTTATCTAGGACAGGGAGGGGAGAGACCCAGTACTTC.

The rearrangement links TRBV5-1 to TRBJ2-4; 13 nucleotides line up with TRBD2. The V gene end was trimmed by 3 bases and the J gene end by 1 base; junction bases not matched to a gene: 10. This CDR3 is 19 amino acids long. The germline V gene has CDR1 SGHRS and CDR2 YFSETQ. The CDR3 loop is CASSSNPGLAGMAKNIQYF. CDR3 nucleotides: TGCGCCAGCAGCTCTAATCCGGGACTAGCGGGAATGGCCAAAAACATTCAGTACTTC.

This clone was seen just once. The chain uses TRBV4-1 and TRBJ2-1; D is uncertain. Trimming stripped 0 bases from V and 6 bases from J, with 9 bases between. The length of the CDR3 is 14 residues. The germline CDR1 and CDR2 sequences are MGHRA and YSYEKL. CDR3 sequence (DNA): TGCGCCAGCAGCCAAGAGTACACCCGCAATGAGCAGTTCTTC. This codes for CASSQEYTRNEQFF.

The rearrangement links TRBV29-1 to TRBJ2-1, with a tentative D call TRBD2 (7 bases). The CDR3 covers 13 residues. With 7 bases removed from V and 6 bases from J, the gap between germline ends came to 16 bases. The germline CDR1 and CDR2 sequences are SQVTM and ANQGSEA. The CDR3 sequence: CSGKGGASNEQFF. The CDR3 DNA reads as TGCAGCGGGAAGGGGGGGGCAAGCAATGAGCAGTTCTTC.